These 28 T cell receptor beta chains were sequenced from one sample in a study of spatial heterogeneity in lung cancer (dated 2019 in TCRdb). The library was prepared using 5' RACE. The sequencer listed for this sample is NextSeq 500. TCRdb took the public reads, trimmed them with fastp at Q25, ran MiXCR for clone calling and kept in-frame beta chains. Every entry covers one CDR3 protein and lists the most common genes and DNA from its rows. The sample data list tens of thousands of distinct CDR3 sequences, and approximately 5.6% of these were observed just once. The ten largest clones add up to approximately 20% of the sample. The sample's time point label, in plain terms: blood at routine non-recurrence follow-up after resection. TCR sequencing used whole RNA extracted from tumor and nontumor lung tissue, or from cryopreserved PBMC samples, without cell sorting. The sample here was PBMCs, taken at follow-up. These receptors were obtained from a male donor with early-stage non-small cell lung cancer.

At least ten counts were recorded for this clonotype. The chain carries TRBV11-2 and TRBJ1-5; 12 nucleotides match TRBD1. From germline, CDR1 is SGHAT and CDR2 FQNNGV. The CDR3 loop spans 15 amino acids. V was pared by 5 bases and J by 6 bases, with 5 bases of the junction left unmatched. CDR3 sequence (DNA): TGTGCCAGCAGCCCCGGGACAGGGGGCGTTCAGCCCCAGCATTTT. Its protein product is CASSPGTGGVQPQHF.

Ten or more counts support this clonotype. This chain joins TRBV7-9 and TRBJ1-4; D remains unclear. V lost 5 bases, J lost 0 bases, and 10 bases lay in between. Germline CDR1 SEHNR, CDR2 FQNEAQ (reference sequence). The CDR3 has 15 residues. The CDR3 region is CASSPAVSTNEKLFF. In nucleotides, the CDR3 is TGTGCCAGCAGCCCAGCGGTTTCAACTAATGAAAAACTGTTTTTT.

The chain couples TRBV6-2 or TRBV6-3 to TRBJ2-7, with 7 bases lining up with TRBD1. The junction had 8 bases not matched to a gene; V was cut back by 0 bases and J by 0 bases. The CDR3 contains 17 residues. Per germline, CDR1 MNHEY and CDR2 SVGEGT. The CDR3 loop is CASSYSILGQTSYEQYF. The CDR3 bases are TGTGCCAGCAGTTACTCGATCTTGGGACAGACCTCCTACGAGCAGTACTTC.

This clonotype was recorded many times. The rearrangement joins TRBV30 to TRBJ1-1; D ambiguous. Germline CDR1 is GTSNPN and CDR2 is SVGIG (reference sequence). The CDR3 is 13 residues long. The V and J ends lost 2 bases and 1 base respectively, with 8 bases between them. CDR3 sequence: CAWSLHSNTEAFF. As DNA, the CDR3 is TGTGCCTGGAGTTTGCACTCGAACACTGAAGCTTTCTTT.

This clonotype was found a few times. V gene TRBV29-1 combines with J gene TRBJ2-3, with TRBD2 as a possible D gene (7 bases). Trimming removed 4 bases at V and 1 base at J, with 24 bases between. CDR3 length: 18 residues. CDR1 and CDR2 (germline): SQVTM, ANQGSEA. This chain's CDR3 is CSVAHGRGGLPRTDTQYF. The CDR3 DNA reads as TGCAGCGTTGCCCATGGGAGGGGGGGCCTACCCCGCACAGATACGCAGTATTTT.

This chain uses TRBV12-3 or TRBV12-4 with TRBJ2-1; 13 positions match TRBD2. The CDR3 has 17 residues. Losses at the gene ends were 6 bases for V and 2 bases for J; bases not matched to a gene: 7. The CDR3, as DNA: TGTGCCAGCAGCCCTGGGACTAGCGGGGCCCCCTACAATGAGCAGTTCTTC. Its translation is CASSPGTSGAPYNEQFF.

This clonotype has more than one count but fewer than ten. The J gene is TRBJ2-7, the V gene TRBV19; 12 nucleotides align to TRBD1. CDR1 is LNHDA, CDR2 SQIVND, per germline (reference sequence). V dropped 3 bases and J dropped 7; count of bases not matched to a gene: 4. The CDR3 loop spans 14 amino acids. CDR3 nucleotides: TGTGCCAGTAGTATCCGGGACAGGGGGCGGGAGCAGTACTTC. Residues: CASSIRDRGREQYF.

This clonotype was seen many times. This chain joins TRBV5-1 and TRBJ1-4, with unresolved D. The germline V gene has CDR1 SGHRS and CDR2 YFSETQ. Trimming cost V 0 bases and J 0 bases, with 6 bases left between them. This CDR3 comprises 15 residues. The CDR3 here is CASSLGSSTNEKLFF. In DNA form, the CDR3 reads TGCGCCAGCAGCTTGGGCAGCTCAACTAATGAAAAACTGTTTTTT.

V usage is TRBV12-3 or TRBV12-4 and J usage is TRBJ2-2, with D perhaps TRBD2 (5 bases). The V end was cut by 6 bases, the J end by 10 bases, with 12 bases between. The CDR3 spans 12 residues. As DNA, the CDR3 is TGTGCCAGCAGCTATACTAGTGAGGAGCTGTTTTTT. Translation gives CASSYTSEELFF.

This clonotype came up many times. The chain uses TRBV7-9 and TRBJ2-3, with a weak D call TRBD2 (6 bases). Germline lookup yields CDR1 SEHNR and CDR2 FQNEAQ (reference sequence). Trimming cost V 4 bases and J 2 bases, with 13 bases left between them. This CDR3 contains 15 residues. CDR3 nucleotide sequence: TGTGCCAGCAGCTGGCGGGGAGACCTCACAGATACGCAGTATTTT. Protein: CASSWRGDLTDTQYF. Complete variable domain (other parts from reference TRBV7-9 and TRBJ2-3): DTGVSQNPRHKITKRGQNVTFRCDPISEHNRLYWYRQTLGQGPEFLTYFQNEAQLEKSRLLSDRFSAERPKGSFSTLEIQRTEQGDSAMYLCASSWRGDLTDTQYFGPGTRLTVL.

The V and J genes are TRBV11-2 and TRBJ2-7; 10 nucleotides align to TRBD2. Trimming cost V 4 bases and J 2 bases; bases outside gene matches: 8. The CDR3 sequence is 16 residues long. The germline gives CDR1 SGHAT, CDR2 FQNNGV. This chain's CDR3 is CASSSLTLAGPYEQYF. DNA of the CDR3: TGTGCCAGCAGCTCCCTTACACTAGCGGGGCCCTACGAGCAGTACTTC.

The chain joins TRBV12-3 or TRBV12-4 to TRBJ1-2; TRBD1 agrees at 8 bases. The CDR3 extends over 15 amino acids. J gave up 7 bases and V 2 bases, and 9 bases lay outside the gene matches. The CDR3 DNA reads TGTGCCAGCAGTTTATCCAGGACAGGGCTGACTGGCTACACCTTC. It codes for CASSLSRTGLTGYTF.

This clonotype was found many times. The J gene is TRBJ2-5, the V gene TRBV7-2, with D perhaps matching TRBD1 (7 bases). The CDR3 has 14 amino acids. Germline CDR1 SGHTA, CDR2 FQGNSA. The ends were cut back, 4 bases at V and 5 bases at J, with 14 bases in the middle. The CDR3 nucleotides are TGTGCCAGCAGCTACACAGGGGCGGGGGAGACCCAGTACTTC. Translating it yields CASSYTGAGETQYF.

A few counts support this clonotype. The chain couples TRBV18 to TRBJ2-2, with 9 bases fitting TRBD1. Per germline, CDR1 KGHSH and CDR2 LQKENI. The length of the CDR3 is 16 residues. J gave up 6 bases and V 0 bases, and 5 bases lay outside the gene matches. For the CDR3, the DNA is TGTGCCAGCTCACCACCAGGACAGGGGTTAGCCGGGGAGCTGTTTTTT. Amino acids: CASSPPGQGLAGELFF.

This clonotype was seen at least ten times. The V and J genes are TRBV7-9 and TRBJ1-1; unclear D gene. V dropped 1 base and J dropped 0 bases, with 6 bases sitting between them. CDR1 SEHNR and CDR2 FQNEAQ come from the germline V gene (reference sequence). The CDR3 is 14 amino acids. CDR3 in amino acids: CASSLEVMNTEAFF. CDR3 DNA sequence: TGTGCCAGCAGCTTAGAGGTTATGAACACTGAAGCTTTCTTT.

The chain combines TRBV7-2 with TRBJ2-7, with 7 bases that match TRBD1. Unmatched junction bases numbered 7, after V lost 5 bases and J lost 6 bases. Germline values: CDR1 SGHTA, CDR2 FQGNSA. The CDR3 spans 13 residues. The CDR3 coding sequence is TGTGCCAGCAGCATTTCAGGGGGAACCGAGCAGTACGTC. This codes for CASSISGGTEQYV.

This clonotype was observed at least ten times. The chain employs TRBV29-1 and TRBJ2-1; perhaps TRBD2 as D (6 bases). The ends were cut back, 6 bases at V and 0 bases at J, with 15 bases in the middle. The CDR3 covers 15 residues. CDR1 is SQVTM, CDR2 ANQGSEA, per germline. CDR3 residues: CSVDRDFSSYNEQFF. The CDR3 nucleotides are TGCAGCGTGGATAGGGACTTCAGCTCCTACAATGAGCAGTTCTTC.

This clonotype was counted between two and nine times. The V and J genes are TRBV18 and TRBJ2-5, with D uncertain. Germline V gives CDR1 KGHSH, CDR2 LQKENI. The CDR3 length is 15 residues. Deletions cut 0 bases from V and 1 base from J, with 9 bases between. CDR3 in DNA: TGTGCCAGCTCACCACCGGGGATTCCCCAAGAGACCCAGTACTTC. It specifies CASSPPGIPQETQYF. The whole variable domain, filled in from reference TRBV18 and TRBJ2-5, reads NAGVMQNPRHLVRRRGQEARLRCSPMKGHSHVYWYRQLPEEGLKFMVYLQKENIIDESGMPKERFSAEFPKEGPSILRIQQVVRGDSAAYFCASSPPGIPQETQYFGPGTRLLVL.

There are a few counts of this clonotype. This chain links TRBV5-6 with TRBJ1-1; the match to TRBD1 covers 8 bases. V dropped 2 bases and J dropped 10; count of bases not matched to a gene: 10. Germline V gene sequence: CDR1 SGHDT, CDR2 YYEEEE. The CDR3 has 14 residues. The CDR3 DNA reads as TGTGCCAGCAGCTTCGGGACAGGCAAGGCTTCAGCTTTCTTT. This gives the protein CASSFGTGKASAFF. The complete variable domain, with remaining parts taken from reference TRBV5-6 and TRBJ1-1, reads DAGVTQSPTHLIKTRGQQVTLRCSPKSGHDTVSWYQQALGQGPQFIFQYYEEEERQRGNFPDRFSGHQFPNYSSELNVNALLLGDSALYLCASSFGTGKASAFFGQGTRLTVV.

This chain joins TRBV6-5 and TRBJ2-5, with TRBD1 identical over 7 bases. The CDR3 loop spans 15 amino acids. Looked up from germline, CDR1 is MNHEY and CDR2 is SVGAGI. With V trimmed by 6 bases and J by 1 base, 8 bases remained unmatched. This CDR3 is CASRVTGTLQETQYF. The CDR3 nucleotides read TGTGCCAGCAGAGTGACAGGGACCCTCCAAGAGACCCAGTACTTC.

The rearrangement joins TRBV24-1 to TRBJ2-1; no reliable D call. V gave up 0 bases and J gave up 6 bases, with 5 bases separating them. The CDR3 loop spans 13 amino acids. Germline lookup yields CDR1 KGHDR and CDR2 SFDVKD. CDR3 region: CATSDLEGNEQFF. In DNA, the CDR3 is TGTGCCACCAGTGATTTGGAAGGCAATGAGCAGTTCTTC.

This clonotype was seen ten or more times. The chain employs TRBV9 and TRBJ1-2; D is unresolved. CDR3 length equals 11 residues. The V end was cut by 4 bases, the J end by 8 bases, with 9 bases between. Looked up from germline, CDR1 is SGDLS and CDR2 is YYNGEE. The CDR3 loop reads CASSSRTGYTF. CDR3 nucleotide sequence: TGTGCCAGCAGCTCCCGAACGGGCTACACCTTC.

This clonotype was observed many times. The CDR3 DNA is TGTGCCAGCAGTCGAAGGCCGGCCCATGAAGCTTTCTTT. This translates into CASSRRPAHEAFF. The gene calls are TRBV28 and TRBJ1-1; D not resolved. V was trimmed by 5 bases and J by 7 bases, leaving 14 bases between them. CDR1 is MDHEN and CDR2 is SYDVKM in the germline V gene. The CDR3 is made up of 13 amino acids.

This clonotype was recorded a few times. The rearrangement links TRBV6-5 to TRBJ1-2, with 10 bases lining up with TRBD1. Losses at the gene ends were 7 bases for V and 4 bases for J; bases not matched to a gene: 6. This CDR3 contains 14 residues. Germline V gene data show CDR1 as MNHEY and CDR2 as SVGAGI. CDR3 sequence (DNA): TGTGCCAGCACCAGACAGGGGGCAGGCTATGGCTACACCTTC. Translation gives CASTRQGAGYGYTF.

This clonotype was counted at least ten times. The V call is TRBV9, the J call TRBJ2-6; 10 nucleotides match TRBD1. CDR3 length equals 19 residues. Trimming cost V 1 base and J 1 base; bases outside gene matches: 8. Germline-derived CDR1 and CDR2 are SGDLS and YYNGEE. The CDR3 protein is CASSVLPGQGRSGANVLTF. In nucleotides, the CDR3 is TGTGCCAGCAGCGTATTACCGGGACAGGGGAGATCTGGGGCCAACGTCCTGACTTTC.

This clonotype was recorded many times. The V and J genes are TRBV6-6 and TRBJ2-7, with 7 bases lining up with TRBD2. After removal of 4 bases from V and 3 bases from J, the junction contained 9 bases not matched to a gene. Germline V gene data show CDR1 as MNHNY and CDR2 as SVGAGI (reference sequence). The CDR3 contains 15 residues. The chain's CDR3 is CASSSRAGVVYEQYF. The CDR3 coding sequence is TGTGCCAGCAGTTCGCGTGCGGGGGTCGTCTACGAGCAGTACTTC.

This clonotype was observed many times. The chain recombines TRBV24-1 with TRBJ1-2; no reliable D call. The CDR3 totals 12 residues. V was clipped by 1 base and J by 3 bases, with 2 bases between them. Per the germline V gene, CDR1 is KGHDR and CDR2 is SFDVKD. The CDR3 nucleotides read TGTGCCACCAGTGATTTTGACTATGGCTACACCTTC. It translates to CATSDFDYGYTF.

This clonotype has more than one count but fewer than ten. The V gene is TRBV25-1, the J gene TRBJ2-1, with 9 bases that match TRBD1. The V gene end was trimmed by 4 bases and the J gene end by 7 bases; junction bases not matched to a gene: 5. CDR1 and CDR2 from the germline V gene are MGHDK and SYGVNS. The CDR3 consists of 14 residues. As DNA, the CDR3 is TGTGCCAGCAGTGGGGGAGGACAGGGGAATGAGCAGTTCTTC. Translation gives CASSGGGQGNEQFF.